Below, 19 T cell receptor beta chains from the same sample are listed, as sequenced in a study of blood T cell repertoires in COVID-19. Data came from immunoSEQ multiplex PCR; TCRdb stores just in-frame clones and leaves some out. In the table there are hundreds of thousands of clones, around 92% of which are singletons. The sample was PBMCs or T cells enriched from blood (not recorded which). The receptor set was obtained from a woman in her forties or fifties who had been exposed to COVID-19.

This clone turned up a few times. Here the CDR3 reads CASSYTGDLDPEAFF. The DNA of the CDR3 is TGTGCCAGCAGTTATACAGGGGATTTGGACCCTGAAGCTTTCTTT. The chain uses TRBV6-2 or TRBV6-3 and TRBJ1-1, with 7 bases aligning to TRBD1. CDR1 MNHEY and CDR2 SVGEGT come from the germline V gene. Unmatched junction bases numbered 10, after V lost 3 bases and J lost 6 bases. The CDR3 runs to 15 residues.

V is TRBV5-1 and J is TRBJ1-5, with a tentative D call TRBD1 (6 bases). CDR3 size: 18 residues. V dropped 0 bases and J dropped 0 bases, with 16 bases sitting between them. CDR1 is SGHRS, CDR2 YFSETQ, per germline. CDR3 in amino acids: CASSLVPQGSYSNQPQHF. CDR3 DNA sequence: TGCGCCAGCAGCTTGGTGCCCCAGGGGTCCTATAGCAATCAGCCCCAGCATTTT.

This clone is categorized as medium-sized (0.01 to 0.1%). The gene calls are TRBV7-8 and TRBJ1-1; D possibly corresponds to TRBD1 (6 bases). Germline V gene sequence: CDR1 SGHVS, CDR2 FQNEAQ. The CDR3 spans 14 residues. Trimming took off 3 bases at V and 4 bases at J, with 12 bases between the two ends. CDR3 in DNA: TGTGCCAGCAGCTTGTCAGGGGATCCCACTGAAGCTTTCTTT. Protein product: CASSLSGDPTEAFF.

V usage is TRBV27 and J usage is TRBJ1-1, with 7 bases identical to TRBD1. Germline V gene data show CDR1 as MNHEY and CDR2 as SMNVEV (reference sequence). This CDR3 is built from 14 residues. The trim removed 6 bases at V and 1 base at J, leaving 5 bases unmatched. The CDR3 loop is CASRFDRENTEAFF. In DNA form, the CDR3 reads TGTGCCAGCAGATTCGACAGGGAGAACACTGAAGCTTTCTTT.

The CDR3 region is CASSQGRGIGNTIYF. The CDR3 DNA reads TGTGCCAGCAGCCAAGGCAGGGGCATTGGAAACACCATATATTTT. The chain joins TRBV3-1 (or the pseudogene TRBV3-2) to TRBJ1-3; D may be TRBD1 (6 bases). V gave up 1 base and J gave up 3 bases, with 10 bases separating them. The CDR3 runs 15 residues. CDR1 LGHDT and CDR2 YNNKEL come from the germline V gene (reference sequence).

V gene TRBV29-1 combines with J gene TRBJ2-3; 7 bases align to TRBD2. The germline gives CDR1 SQVTM, CDR2 ANQGSEA. The CDR3 contains 13 residues. V dropped 1 base and J dropped 3; count of bases not matched to a gene: 1. The CDR3 nucleotides read TGCAGCGTTGAAGGGGGGGGTACAGATACGCAGTATTTT. Translation gives CSVEGGGTDTQYF.

This clone was seen only a few times. J is TRBJ2-7 and V is TRBV12-3 or TRBV12-4; 10 bases are a match to TRBD1. This CDR3 comprises 13 residues. J gave up 3 bases and V 6 bases, and 2 bases lay outside the gene matches. The CDR3 DNA reads TGTGCCAGCAGCGGGACAGGGGACTACGAGCAGTACTTC. The encoded protein is CASSGTGDYEQYF.

This rearrangement joins TRBV10-2 to TRBJ2-3; the match to TRBD2 covers 9 bases. The junction had 5 bases not matched to a gene; V was cut back by 2 bases and J by 2 bases. Germline lookup yields CDR1 WSHSY and CDR2 SAAADI. The CDR3 spans 16 residues. The CDR3 is CASSEAGGRNTDTQYF. In DNA form, the CDR3 reads TGCGCCAGCAGTGAGGCGGGGGGGCGTAACACAGATACGCAGTATTTT.

The V call is TRBV28, the J call TRBJ1-5, with 10 bases aligning to TRBD1. CDR1 MDHEN and CDR2 SYDVKM come from the germline V gene. The CDR3 runs 17 residues. After removal of 6 bases from V and 0 bases from J, the junction contained 8 bases not matched to a gene. The CDR3 reads CASRTLDRGPSNQPQHF. The DNA for the CDR3 is TGTGCCAGCAGAACTCTCGACAGGGGGCCTAGCAATCAGCCCCAGCATTTT.

This chain joins TRBV19 and TRBJ2-5; D is undetermined. Between the trimmed V and J ends, which lost 4 bases and 0 bases, there was a span of 9 bases. CDR3 length: 14 residues. In germline, CDR1 is LNHDA, CDR2 SQIVND (reference sequence). CDR3 bases: TGTGCCAGTAGTACCCGCAACAACCAAGAGACCCAGTACTTC. Encoded protein: CASSTRNNQETQYF.

This clone was observed a few times. The chain recombines TRBV11-3 with TRBJ2-5; D gene unclear. V was trimmed by 0 bases and J by 5 bases, leaving 4 bases between them. CDR3 length: 12 residues. Germline loops: CDR1 SGHNT, CDR2 YENEEA. The CDR3 is CASSLDRETQYF. The DNA for the CDR3 is TGTGCCAGCAGCTTAGATCGGGAGACCCAGTACTTC.

The chain uses TRBV9 and TRBJ2-5, with D possibly matching TRBD1 (6 bases). Germline CDR1 and CDR2: SGDLS and YYNGEE. Trimming left V 0 bases short and J 5 bases short, with 14 bases between. The CDR3 runs 15 residues. CDR3: CASSVGQGSGETQYF. The CDR3 bases are TGTGCCAGCAGCGTAGGGCAGGGGAGCGGTGAGACCCAGTACTTC.

This chain connects TRBV28 to TRBJ1-1; D is perhaps TRBD1 (6 bases). This CDR3 is 16 amino acids long. Germline V gives CDR1 MDHEN, CDR2 SYDVKM. Trimming took off 6 bases at V and 2 bases at J, with 19 bases between the two ends. The CDR3 nucleotides read TGTGCCAGCAGCTCCGCAGGGGCGAATTTTAACACTGAAGCTTTCTTT. This encodes CASSSAGANFNTEAFF.

This chain uses TRBV18 with TRBJ1-4; tentative D call: TRBD1 (5 bases). CDR1 is KGHSH, CDR2 LQKENI, per germline. The CDR3 is 18 residues long. V lost 3 bases and J lost 0, with 17 bases in between. The CDR3 here is CASSPFSGKVTTNEKLFF. The CDR3 DNA reads as TGTGCCAGCTCACCGTTTTCAGGGAAGGTCACAACTAATGAAAAACTGTTTTTT.

The rearrangement links TRBV9 to TRBJ1-3; 12 nucleotides agree with TRBD1. The CDR3 is 20 amino acids. Trimming at V came to 0 bases and at J to 4 bases, leaving 14 bases not matched to a gene. CDR1 is SGDLS and CDR2 is YYNGEE in the germline V gene. In DNA, the CDR3 is TGTGCCAGCAGCGTAGACTCGGGACAGGGGGCGCGAGGTAAAGGAAACACCATATATTTT. Translation gives CASSVDSGQGARGKGNTIYF.

This chain uses TRBV4-1 with TRBJ2-1; TRBD2 is a possible D gene (5 bases). CDR1 is MGHRA, CDR2 YSYEKL, per germline. Trimming cost V 2 bases and J 12 bases, with 14 bases left between them. This CDR3 has 13 residues. The CDR3 sequence is CASSQWTGEGQFF. The CDR3 DNA reads TGCGCCAGCAGCCAATGGACCGGAGAGGGGCAGTTCTTC.

The chain combines TRBV27 with TRBJ1-2, with 7 bases that match TRBD1. Losses at the gene ends were 5 bases for V and 4 bases for J; bases not matched to a gene: 13. The CDR3 spans 16 residues. CDR1 is MNHEY, CDR2 SMNVEV, per germline (reference sequence). CDR3 nucleotides: TGTGCCAGCAGTCGTACAGGACAGGCCGCCGTCTATGGCTACACCTTC. This encodes CASSRTGQAAVYGYTF.

The chain employs TRBV10-3 and TRBJ2-5; tentative D call: TRBD1 (6 bases). The CDR3 totals 16 residues. Trimming left V 1 base short and J 4 bases short, with 16 bases between. Germline V gives CDR1 ENHRY, CDR2 SYGVKD. CDR3 residues: CAISEWPPGDGETQYF. For the CDR3, the DNA is TGTGCCATCAGTGAGTGGCCCCCAGGGGACGGAGAGACCCAGTACTTC.

This rearrangement joins TRBV5-6 to TRBJ1-6; no clear D. Germline assignment: CDR1 SGHDT and CDR2 YYEEEE. V lost 0 bases and J lost 8, with 9 bases in between. The CDR3 length is 14 residues. CDR3 loop: CASSLGQRHSPLHF. DNA for the CDR3: TGTGCCAGCAGCTTGGGACAACGGCATTCACCCCTCCACTTT.